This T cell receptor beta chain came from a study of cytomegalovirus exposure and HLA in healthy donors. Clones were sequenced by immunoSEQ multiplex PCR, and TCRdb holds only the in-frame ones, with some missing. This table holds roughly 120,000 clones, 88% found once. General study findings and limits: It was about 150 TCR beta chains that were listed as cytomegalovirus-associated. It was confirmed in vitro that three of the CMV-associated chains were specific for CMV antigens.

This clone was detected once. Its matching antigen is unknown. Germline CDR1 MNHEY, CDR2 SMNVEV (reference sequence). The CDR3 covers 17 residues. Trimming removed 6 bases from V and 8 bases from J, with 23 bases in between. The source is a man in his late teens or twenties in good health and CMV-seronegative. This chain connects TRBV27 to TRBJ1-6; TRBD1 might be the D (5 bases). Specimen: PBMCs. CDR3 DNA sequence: TGTGCCAGCAGCAATCGCAGGGATGGTGAAGTCGATTCACCCCTCCACTTT. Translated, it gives CASSNRRDGEVDSPLHF.